This is a list of T cell receptor beta chains from one sample in a study of blood T cell repertoires in COVID-19. TCRdb's copy holds only in-frame clones and misses some; the assay was immunoSEQ multiplex PCR. Here the sample spans under 200,000 clones, 86% being singletons. Sequenced material: peripheral blood. The receptors were gathered from a woman in her sixties or seventies with acute or convalescent COVID-19. CDR3s include the opening cysteine and the closing phenylalanine or tryptophan. The D gene is left open where the match is weak. Only part of the rows carry a size: once, few, many, or a class if the clone is expanded.

V gene	clone size	J gene	D gene	CDR3 protein	CDR3 DNA
TRBV7-9	once	TRBJ1-5	NA	CASNHDRNNQPQHF	TGTGCCAGCAATCATGACAGGAACAATCAGCCCCAGCATTTT
TRBV11-2	NA	TRBJ1-3	NA	CASSLGLTDMAGNTIYF	TGTGCCAGCAGCTTAGGGTTGACAGATATGGCTGGAAACACCATATATTTT
TRBV7-9	NA	TRBJ2-3	NA	CASSPGLDTQYF	TGTGCCAGCAGCCCAGGACTAGATACGCAGTATTTT
TRBV29-1	NA	TRBJ1-4	TRBD1	CSVAGQGATNEKLFF	TGCAGCGTAGCGGGACAGGGGGCAACTAATGAAAAACTGTTTTTT
TRBV28	NA	TRBJ2-2	NA	CASRLPRDTGELFF	TGTGCCAGCAGACTACCACGGGACACCGGGGAGCTGTTTTTT
TRBV5-1	NA	TRBJ2-3	NA	CASSLSTGGQADTQYF	TGCGCCAGCAGCTTGTCAACCGGGGGTCAGGCAGATACGCAGTATTTT
TRBV16	once	TRBJ2-5	NA	CASIRDIQPPTQYF	TGTGCCAGCATCAGGGACATTCAACCACCGACCCAGTACTTC
TRBV2	NA	TRBJ2-7	NA	CASRAVAEQYF	TGTGCCAGCAGGGCCGTGGCCGAGCAGTACTTC
TRBV14	NA	TRBJ1-2	NA	CASSLVRGSSLYGYTF	TGTGCCAGCAGCTTAGTTCGGGGGTCTAGCCTCTATGGCTACACCTTC
TRBV28	NA	TRBJ2-2	TRBD2	CASSSRTSRYTGELFF	TGTGCCAGCAGTTCCAGGACTAGCAGATACACCGGGGAGCTGTTTTTT
TRBV6-1	NA	TRBJ1-6	NA	CASGDRRGNNSPLHF	TGTGCCAGCGGTGACAGGAGGGGTAATAATTCACCCCTCCACTTT
TRBV20-1	NA	TRBJ1-2	NA	CSASPGQSYGYTF	TGCAGTGCTAGTCCAGGGCAGAGCTATGGCTACACCTTC
TRBV7-2	NA	TRBJ2-5	TRBD2	CASRQGALAGGGETQYF	TGTGCCAGCAGACAGGGGGCACTAGCGGGAGGGGGAGAGACCCAGTACTTC
TRBV12-5	NA	TRBJ1-2	NA	CASGLGRGLGYGYTF	TGTGCTAGTGGTTTGGGGCGGGGGCTAGGCTATGGCTACACCTTC
TRBV6-5	NA	TRBJ1-1	TRBD1	CASRRDSVLAFF	TGTGCCAGCCGCCGGGACAGCGTCTTGGCTTTCTTT
TRBV14	NA	TRBJ2-7	TRBD2	CASSYELAGGIYEQYF	TGTGCCAGCAGCTATGAACTAGCGGGAGGCATCTACGAGCAGTACTTC
TRBV11-2	NA	TRBJ2-7	TRBD1	CASSLGVDRGDEQYF	TGTGCCAGCAGCTTAGGGGTGGACAGGGGGGACGAGCAGTACTTC
TRBV12-2	NA	TRBJ1-4	NA	CASRLAPDRTNEKLFF	TGTGCAAGTCGCTTAGCTCCCGACAGAACTAATGAAAAACTGTTTTTT
TRBV1	once	TRBJ1-1	NA	CTSSQRTGGLSTEAFF	TGCACCAGCAGCCAACGGACAGGGGGTCTCAGCACTGAAGCTTTCTTT
TRBV19	NA	TRBJ2-7	NA	CASSVEDSYEQYF	TGTGCCAGTAGTGTAGAGGACAGTTACGAGCAGTACTTC
TRBV11-1	NA	TRBJ1-1	NA	CASSLEQVANTEAFF	TGTGCCAGCAGCTTAGAACAAGTGGCGAACACTGAAGCTTTCTTT
TRBV21-1	NA	TRBJ2-1	NA	CASSKVVRTASYNEQFF	TGTGCCAGCAGCAAAGTCGTAAGGACAGCAAGCTACAATGAGCAGTTCTTC
TRBV18	NA	TRBJ1-2	TRBD1	CASSPQGGYGYTF	TGTGCCAGCTCACCGCAGGGGGGCTATGGCTACACCTTC
TRBV19	NA	TRBJ1-2	NA	CASSIQGGGYTF	TGTGCCAGTAGTATACAGGGTGGGGGCTACACCTTC
TRBV3-1/TRBV3-2	few	TRBJ1-2	NA	CASSYKDGDVGYTF	TGTGCCAGCAGCTATAAAGACGGGGATGTTGGCTACACCTTC
TRBV7-2	NA	TRBJ1-3	NA	CASSLIPRTGNTIYF	TGTGCCAGCAGCTTAATTCCGAGAACTGGAAACACCATATATTTT
TRBV4-3	NA	TRBJ2-7	NA	CASSPSFPWHEQYF	TGCGCCAGCAGCCCCTCATTCCCCTGGCACGAGCAGTACTTC
TRBV5-1	once	TRBJ1-1	TRBD1	CASSLGPPGTGTEAFF	TGCGCCAGCAGCTTGGGGCCCCCCGGGACAGGGACTGAAGCTTTCTTT
TRBV5-5	NA	TRBJ2-5	TRBD2	CASRGGVVPETQYF	TGTGCCAGCCGGGGGGGAGTGGTCCCAGAGACCCAGTACTTC
TRBV18	NA	TRBJ1-2	NA	CASSPPGVGYTF	TGTGCCAGCTCACCACCAGGGGTTGGCTACACCTTC
TRBV7-8	NA	TRBJ2-2	TRBD1	CASSFGQGHRLNTGELFF	TGTGCCAGCAGCTTTGGACAGGGGCACCGACTGAACACCGGGGAGCTGTTTTTT
TRBV7-6	NA	TRBJ1-3	NA	CASSLQGLSSGNTIYF	TGTGCCAGCAGCTTACAGGGACTAAGCTCTGGAAACACCATATATTTT
TRBV29-1	NA	TRBJ2-3	TRBD2	CSAGLLAGGLTDTQYF	TGCAGCGCCGGGTTACTAGCGGGAGGCCTCACAGATACGCAGTATTTT
TRBV9	NA	TRBJ1-2	NA	CASSARTGYGYTF	TGTGCCAGCAGCGCCCGGACTGGCTATGGCTACACCTTC
TRBV5-4	few	TRBJ1-2	NA	CASSLDSMGARGYTF	TGTGCCAGCAGCTTGGACTCTATGGGGGCGCGGGGCTACACCTTC
TRBV10-3	NA	TRBJ2-2	TRBD2	CAIRGGLAGGIGGGELFF	TGTGCCATCAGGGGGGGACTAGCGGGAGGAATCGGCGGCGGGGAGCTGTTTTTT
TRBV7-9	NA	TRBJ2-1	TRBD1	CASSPSGTGKGDNEQFF	TGTGCCAGCAGCCCCTCCGGGACAGGGAAGGGAGACAATGAGCAGTTCTTC
TRBV6-5	few	TRBJ2-7	TRBD2	CASLGRQVSSYEQYF	TGTGCCAGCCTCGGGAGGCAAGTGAGCTCCTACGAGCAGTACTTC
TRBV7-8	NA	TRBJ1-3	TRBD1	CASSWSDRGDGNTIYF	TGTGCCAGCTCCTGGAGCGACAGGGGAGATGGAAACACCATATATTTT
TRBV18	NA	TRBJ1-2	TRBD1	CASSDWGQSNYGYTF	TGTGCCAGCTCGGATTGGGGACAGTCTAACTATGGCTACACCTTC
TRBV27	NA	TRBJ2-5	TRBD1	CASSWGRQGPQETQYF	TGTGCCAGCAGTTGGGGGCGACAGGGCCCCCAAGAGACCCAGTACTTC
TRBV24-1	NA	TRBJ2-2	TRBD2	CATSDRTSGRAVGELFF	TGTGCCACCAGTGATCGTACTAGCGGGAGGGCCGTCGGGGAGCTGTTTTTT
TRBV3-1/TRBV3-2	NA	TRBJ1-5	NA	CASSQGLRNQPQHF	TGTGCCAGCAGCCAAGGCCTACGCAATCAGCCCCAGCATTTT
TRBV5-1	NA	TRBJ1-1	NA	CASSLTVMNTEAFF	TGCGCCAGCAGCCTGACAGTCATGAACACTGAAGCTTTCTTT
TRBV20-1	NA	TRBJ1-1	TRBD1	CSAQGDTEAFF	TGCAGTGCCCAGGGGGACACTGAAGCTTTCTTT
TRBV10-3	NA	TRBJ1-6	TRBD1	CAIRDRESPLHF	TGTGCCATCAGAGACAGGGAATCACCCCTCCACTTT